One T cell receptor (beta chain) is described in this entry. Antigen specificity is unknown. This sample was taken from a study of regulatory T cells in long-lasting Graves disease. Overall study results and limits: A greater number of public clonotypes (under 3,000) was shared by persistent patients than by new patients (just over 950). Graves' patients with persistent disease showed TCR diversity lower than patients newly diagnosed.

CDR3-region Arm-PCR and iRepertoire HTBI primers produced the TCR beta libraries. TCRdb reprocessed the multiplex PCR reads with MiXCR, giving one entry per CDR3 protein. The sample holds 200,000 to 250,000 distinct CDR3 sequences; about 16% are singletons and the top ten take over 20%. The junction had 17 bases not matched to a gene; V was cut back by 4 bases and J by 5 bases. CDR1 and CDR2 from the germline V gene are MNHEY and SMNVEV (reference sequence). This CDR3 is built from 18 residues. The time point is: newly diagnosed GD, antithyroid drugs for less than 3 months. PBMC RNA was the source of the TCR library. EDTA tubes collected nine milliliters of peripheral blood.

The chain has TRBV27 and TRBJ2-7, with TRBD2 matching over 10 bases. Sequenced here: peripheral blood mononuclear cells (PBMCs), sampled at new diagnosis, from a patient treated with antithyroid drugs. This clonotype was obtained from a female donor with Graves disease. For the CDR3, the DNA is TGTGCCAGCAGTTCGTTAGCGGGAGGCCCAGGGGGGAAAAACGAGCAGTACTTC. Its translation is CASSSLAGGPGGKNEQYF.